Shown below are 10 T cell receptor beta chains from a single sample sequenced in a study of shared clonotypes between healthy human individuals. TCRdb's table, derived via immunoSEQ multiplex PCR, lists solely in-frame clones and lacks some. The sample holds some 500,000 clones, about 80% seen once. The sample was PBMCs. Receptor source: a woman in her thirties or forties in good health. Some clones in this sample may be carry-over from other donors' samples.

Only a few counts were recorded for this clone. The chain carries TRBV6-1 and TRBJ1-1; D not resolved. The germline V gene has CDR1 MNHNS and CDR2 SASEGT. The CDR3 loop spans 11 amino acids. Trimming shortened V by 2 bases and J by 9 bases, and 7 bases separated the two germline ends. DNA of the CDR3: TGTGCCAGCAGTGAATCGCGTCAAGCTTTCTTT. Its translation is CASSESRQAFF.

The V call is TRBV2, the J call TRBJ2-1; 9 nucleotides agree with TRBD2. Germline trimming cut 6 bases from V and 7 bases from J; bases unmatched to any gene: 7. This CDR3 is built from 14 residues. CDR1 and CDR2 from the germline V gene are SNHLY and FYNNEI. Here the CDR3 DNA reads TGTGCCAGCAGGCTAGCGGGACCTGTGAATGAGCAGTTCTTC. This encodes CASRLAGPVNEQFF.

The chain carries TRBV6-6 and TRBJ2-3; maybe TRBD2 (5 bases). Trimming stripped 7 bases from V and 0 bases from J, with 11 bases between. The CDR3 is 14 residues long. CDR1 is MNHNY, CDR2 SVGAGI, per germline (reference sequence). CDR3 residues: CASNSGISTDTQYF. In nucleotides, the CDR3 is TGTGCCAGCAACTCGGGGATAAGCACAGATACGCAGTATTTT.

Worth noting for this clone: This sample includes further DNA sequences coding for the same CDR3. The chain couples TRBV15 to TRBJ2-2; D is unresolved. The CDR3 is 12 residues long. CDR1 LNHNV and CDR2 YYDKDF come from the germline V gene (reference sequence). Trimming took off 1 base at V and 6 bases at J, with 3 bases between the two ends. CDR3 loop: CATSRVAGELFF. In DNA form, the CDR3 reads TGTGCCACCAGCAGAGTAGCCGGGGAGCTGTTTTTT.

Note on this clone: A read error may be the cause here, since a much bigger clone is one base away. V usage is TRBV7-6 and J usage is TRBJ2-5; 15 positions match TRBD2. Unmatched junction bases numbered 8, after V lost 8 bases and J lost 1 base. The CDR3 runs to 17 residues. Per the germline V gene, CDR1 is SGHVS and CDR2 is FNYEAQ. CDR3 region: CASGKGLAGGSQETQYF. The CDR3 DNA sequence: TGTGCCAGCGGCAAGGGACTAGCGGGAGGATCCCAAGAGACCCAGTACTTC.

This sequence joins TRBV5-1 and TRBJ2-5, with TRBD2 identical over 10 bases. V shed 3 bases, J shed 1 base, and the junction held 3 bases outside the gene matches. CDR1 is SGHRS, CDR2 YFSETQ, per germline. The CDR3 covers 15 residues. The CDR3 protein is CASSSSGSRQETQYF. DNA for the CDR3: TGCGCCAGCAGCTCTAGCGGGAGCCGCCAAGAGACCCAGTACTTC.

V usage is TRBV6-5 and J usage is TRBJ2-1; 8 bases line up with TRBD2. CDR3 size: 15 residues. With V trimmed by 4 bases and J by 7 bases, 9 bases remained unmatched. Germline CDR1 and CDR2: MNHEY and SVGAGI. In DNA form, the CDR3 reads TGTGCCAGCAGTTTTACAGCGGGAGTCACGAATGAGCAGTTCTTC. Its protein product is CASSFTAGVTNEQFF.

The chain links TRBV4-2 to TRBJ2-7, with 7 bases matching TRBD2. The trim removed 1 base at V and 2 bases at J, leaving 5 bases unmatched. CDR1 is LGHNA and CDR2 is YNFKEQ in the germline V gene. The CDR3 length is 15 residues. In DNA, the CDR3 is TGTGCCAGCAGCCAAGCCCCTGCGGGAGCCTACGAGCAGTACTTC. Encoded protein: CASSQAPAGAYEQYF.

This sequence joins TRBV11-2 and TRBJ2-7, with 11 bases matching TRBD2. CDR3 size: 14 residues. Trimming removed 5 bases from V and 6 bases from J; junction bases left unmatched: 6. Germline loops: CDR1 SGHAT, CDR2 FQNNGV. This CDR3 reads CASSPLAGGAEQYF. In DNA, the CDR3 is TGTGCCAGCAGCCCGTTAGCGGGAGGGGCCGAGCAGTACTTC.

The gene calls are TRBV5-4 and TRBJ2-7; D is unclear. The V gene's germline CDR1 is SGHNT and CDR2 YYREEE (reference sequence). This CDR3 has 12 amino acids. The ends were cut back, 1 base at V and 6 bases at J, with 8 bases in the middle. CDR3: CASSLWSSEQYF. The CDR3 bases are TGTGCCAGCAGCTTGTGGAGCAGCGAGCAGTACTTC.